This entry lists 4 T cell receptor beta chains sequenced from one sample in a study of blood T cell repertoires in COVID-19. Sequencing was performed with immunoSEQ multiplex PCR; in TCRdb, only in-frame clones are kept and a portion is missing. Among some 200,000 clones, 85% to 90% were seen once, and the ten largest hold roughly 1.5%. Sequenced material: peripheral blood. Receptors were obtained from a man between 18 and 29 years old with active or convalescent COVID-19.

The chain couples TRBV7-9 to TRBJ1-2; possibly TRBD1 for D (5 bases). The CDR3 totals 14 residues. Germline values: CDR1 SEHNR, CDR2 FQNEAQ (reference sequence). V gave up 4 bases and J gave up 8 bases, with 17 bases separating them. CDR3 amino acids: CASSSMTVPVGYTF. CDR3 in DNA: TGTGCCAGCAGCTCGATGACAGTCCCCGTGGGCTACACCTTC.

The chain employs TRBV18 and TRBJ2-7; tentatively, D is TRBD1 (6 bases). Germline CDR1 reads KGHSH; CDR2 reads LQKENI. CDR3 length equals 15 residues. Trimming left V 3 bases short and J 3 bases short, with 15 bases between. The CDR3 loop is CASSPSPDRIYEQYF. The CDR3 coding sequence is TGTGCCAGCTCACCTAGCCCAGACAGGATCTACGAGCAGTACTTC.

The chain uses TRBV3-1 (or the pseudogene TRBV3-2) and TRBJ2-1, with TRBD2 matching over 8 bases. V was clipped by 2 bases and J by 8 bases; unmatched bases: 8. This CDR3 region has 15 residues. From germline, CDR1 is LGHDT and CDR2 YNNKEL (reference sequence). This CDR3 reads CASSQREGRGDEQFF. For the CDR3, the DNA is TGTGCCAGCAGCCAACGGGAGGGGAGGGGGGATGAGCAGTTCTTC.

This chain joins TRBV6-2 or TRBV6-3 and TRBJ2-6; D might be TRBD2 (5 bases). The germline CDR1 and CDR2 sequences are MNHEY and SVGEGT. The CDR3 totals 15 residues. The V gene lost 1 base and the J gene lost 3 bases, with 7 bases spanning the gap. The chain's CDR3 is CASSYLAGGANVLTF. The CDR3 nucleotides are TGTGCCAGCAGTTACTTGGCGGGTGGGGCCAACGTCCTGACTTTC.